Each of the 8 T cell receptor beta chains below was sequenced from the same sample in a study of PD-L1 blockade in urothelial cancer. Time point of the sample: peripheral blood 6 weeks after treatment start. Produced via immunoSEQ multiplex PCR; TCRdb's table is partial and in-frame only. The sample carries over 15,000 clones, under 85% recorded once. The sequences come from PBMCs, collected around atezolizumab (anti-PD-L1) treatment. Every receptor here comes from a man aged 50 to 59 with urothelial cancer.

The CDR3 region is CASGTGVSYEQYV. The CDR3 nucleotides read TGTGCCAGCGGCACGGGGGTCTCCTACGAGCAGTACGTC. V usage is TRBV6-6 and J usage is TRBJ2-7, with D possibly matching TRBD2 (6 bases). Per germline, CDR1 MNHNY and CDR2 SVGAGI (reference sequence). The CDR3 sequence is 13 residues long. Trimming removed 8 bases at V and 0 bases at J, with 11 bases between.

This chain uses TRBV2 with TRBJ1-2; D is perhaps TRBD1 (5 bases). The V end lost 6 bases, the J end lost 7 bases, and 15 bases lay between the germline ends. CDR3 size: 13 residues. Per the germline V gene, CDR1 is SNHLY and CDR2 is FYNNEI. The CDR3 reads CASRTRGYSGYTF. As DNA, the CDR3 is TGTGCCAGCAGGACAAGGGGATATAGTGGCTACACCTTC.

The rearrangement links TRBV7-9 to TRBJ1-6; TRBD1 matches 7 bases. The CDR3 loop spans 15 amino acids. V dropped 5 bases and J dropped 10; count of bases not matched to a gene: 11. Germline values: CDR1 SEHNR, CDR2 FQNEAQ (reference sequence). The CDR3 DNA reads TGTGCCAGCAGCGCCCCGACAGGGCTATTGTCACCCCTCCACTTT. Encoded protein: CASSAPTGLLSPLHF. Complete variable domain (other parts from reference TRBV7-9 and TRBJ1-6): DTGVSQNPRHKITKRGQNVTFRCDPISEHNRLYWYRQTLGQGPEFLTYFQNEAQLEKSRLLSDRFSAERPKGSFSTLEIQRTEQGDSAMYLCASSAPTGLLSPLHFGNGTRLTVT.

This clone is a singleton in its sample. V is TRBV15 and J is TRBJ2-7, with D perhaps matching TRBD2 (7 bases). The germline V and J ends were trimmed by 0 bases and 2 bases, with 8 bases remaining between them. Germline V gives CDR1 LNHNV, CDR2 YYDKDF (reference sequence). The CDR3 consists of 14 residues. CDR3 in DNA: TGTGCCACCAGCAGAGAAGGGGGGGCCTACGAGCAGTACTTC. Amino acid sequence: CATSREGGAYEQYF.

The chain combines TRBV18 with TRBJ2-7; D possibly corresponds to TRBD1 (7 bases). V shed 2 bases and J shed 4 bases, with 15 bases lying between them. Germline V CDR1 and CDR2: KGHSH, LQKENI. This CDR3 is 15 amino acids long. The CDR3 DNA reads TGTGCCAGCTCACCATCCGGAGGGGGCTGGTACGAGCAGTACTTC. Translation: CASSPSGGGWYEQYF.

This clone was seen only once. The gene calls are TRBV30 and TRBJ1-5; D unresolved. Germline V gives CDR1 GTSNPN, CDR2 SVGIG (reference sequence). Trimming shortened V by 2 bases and J by 2 bases, and 7 bases separated the two germline ends. The CDR3 contains 13 residues. The CDR3 spells CAWSKQGNQPQHF. In DNA form, the CDR3 reads TGTGCCTGGAGTAAGCAGGGCAATCAGCCCCAGCATTTT.

The chain employs TRBV6-1 and TRBJ2-1; TRBD2 aligns across 9 bases. Trimming took 2 bases from V and 10 from J; bases not matched to a gene: 12. CDR3 size: 16 residues. From germline, CDR1 is MNHNS and CDR2 SASEGT. The DNA of the CDR3 is TGTGCCAGCAGTGAATACACCGCGGGGGGGCCTAACGAGCAGTTCTTC. Translated, it gives CASSEYTAGGPNEQFF.

The chain links TRBV27 to TRBJ2-7, with TRBD1 as a possible D gene (5 bases). From germline, CDR1 is MNHEY and CDR2 SMNVEV (reference sequence). With 1 base removed from V and 3 bases from J, the gap between germline ends came to 10 bases. The CDR3 runs to 14 residues. The CDR3 region is CASSLLSRDYEQYF. CDR3 nucleotide sequence: TGTGCCAGCAGTTTATTGAGCAGGGACTACGAGCAGTACTTC.